These 11 T cell receptor beta chains share one sample of origin, sequenced in a study of shared clonotypes between healthy human individuals. TCRdb keeps only in-frame clones here, not all; method: immunoSEQ multiplex PCR. Of roughly 2,500,000 clones in the sample, 80% to 95% are singletons; the top ten hold roughly 0.39%. Sequencing was performed on naive CD4+ T cells from PBMCs. Subset: CD45RA+ positively selected. The receptors shown here come from a man aged 18 to 29 in good health. Some clones in this sample may be carry-over from other donors' samples.

The CDR3 DNA follows: TGTGCCAGCAGCCCTCGAGGAGATACGCAGTATTTT. Amino acid sequence: CASSPRGDTQYF. The rearrangement uses TRBV7-9 and TRBJ2-3; no clear D gene. V lost 5 bases and J lost 5, with 8 bases in between. This CDR3 is built from 12 residues. The germline V gene encodes CDR1 SEHNR and CDR2 FQNEAQ (reference sequence).

The chain employs TRBV7-2 and TRBJ2-5; D gene ambiguous. Germline CDR1 reads SGHTA; CDR2 reads FQGNSA. There are 13 residues in the CDR3. V gave up 5 bases and J gave up 9 bases, with 16 bases separating them. The CDR3 loop is CASSRSILAPQYF. As DNA, the CDR3 is TGTGCCAGCAGCCGATCAATTTTAGCCCCCCAGTACTTC.

This chain joins TRBV4-3 and TRBJ2-5; 10 bases align to TRBD1. J lost 9 bases, V lost 3 bases, and 1 base had no gene match. Germline loops: CDR1 LGHNA, CDR2 YSLEER. This CDR3 has 12 amino acids. CDR3 loop: CASSQDRGAQYF. In DNA form, the CDR3 reads TGCGCCAGCAGCCAGGACAGGGGGGCCCAGTACTTC.

In this sample, this clone turned up once. V usage is TRBV5-1 and J usage is TRBJ2-3, with 9 bases aligning to TRBD1. Germline CDR1 and CDR2: SGHRS and YFSETQ. The CDR3 covers 15 residues. The V and J ends lost 3 bases and 5 bases, in that order; junction bases with no gene match: 7. This CDR3 is CASSSDGTGRDTQYF. The CDR3 nucleotides are TGCGCCAGCAGCTCGGACGGGACAGGGAGAGATACGCAGTATTTT.

The chain carries TRBV19 and TRBJ2-3, with 8 bases identical to TRBD2. The germline CDR1 and CDR2 sequences are LNHDA and SQIVND (reference sequence). The V and J ends lost 4 bases and 0 bases, in that order; junction bases with no gene match: 9. This CDR3 region has 17 residues. In nucleotides, the CDR3 is TGTGCCAGTAGTACCCCGAAGGTAGCGGGGAGCACAGATACGCAGTATTTT. It is translated as CASSTPKVAGSTDTQYF.

On this clone itself: The same CDR3 can be traced to other DNA sequences in this sample. The chain joins TRBV19 to TRBJ2-7; 8 bases line up with TRBD1. V was pared by 3 bases and J by 4 bases, with 5 bases of the junction left unmatched. Germline V gene sequence: CDR1 LNHDA, CDR2 SQIVND (reference sequence). The CDR3 spans 14 residues. CDR3 sequence (DNA): TGTGCCAGTAGTATCGGCAGGGGGCTATACGAGCAGTACTTC. As protein: CASSIGRGLYEQYF.

The V call is TRBV4-1, the J call TRBJ2-3; TRBD2 matches at 7 bases. The V segment lost 1 base and the J segment 2 bases; nucleotides outside the gene matches: 9. The CDR3 is made up of 17 amino acids. CDR1 is MGHRA, CDR2 YSYEKL, per germline. The CDR3: CASSQAGGDRPTDTQYF. The CDR3 bases are TGCGCCAGCAGCCAAGCGGGGGGAGACAGACCCACAGATACGCAGTATTTT.

This chain joins TRBV10-3 and TRBJ2-5, with D tentatively TRBD1 (5 bases). This CDR3 is built from 14 residues. Germline CDR1 is ENHRY and CDR2 is SYGVKD. The ends were cut back, 3 bases at V and 8 bases at J, with 16 bases in the middle. CDR3 residues: CAISENGAPPTQYF. The CDR3 DNA reads as TGTGCCATCAGTGAAAATGGGGCGCCACCAACCCAGTACTTC.

The chain is built from TRBV11-2 and TRBJ2-3; no clear D gene. Germline assignment: CDR1 SGHAT and CDR2 FQNNGV. Trimming took 5 bases from V and 1 from J, leaving 7 bases between them. The CDR3 is 13 residues long. CDR3 in amino acids: CASSPPGTDTQYF. CDR3 DNA sequence: TGTGCCAGCAGCCCCCCCGGCACAGATACGCAGTATTTT.

The V and J genes are TRBV10-1 and TRBJ1-3; D remains unclear. The CDR3 is made up of 15 amino acids. Between the trimmed V and J ends, which lost 3 bases and 0 bases, there was a span of 9 bases. Germline V gives CDR1 WNHNN, CDR2 SYGVQD (reference sequence). CDR3 loop: CASSDGGVSGNTIYF. For the CDR3, the DNA is TGCGCCAGCAGTGACGGAGGTGTCTCTGGAAACACCATATATTTT.

The CDR3 bases are TGTGCCAGCATAACAGGGAACACTGAAGCTTTCTTT. This gives the protein CASITGNTEAFF. The chain combines TRBV28 with TRBJ1-1; D may be TRBD1 (5 bases). Germline assignment: CDR1 MDHEN and CDR2 SYDVKM. This CDR3 contains 12 residues. V was trimmed by 7 bases and J by 1 base, leaving 7 bases between them.